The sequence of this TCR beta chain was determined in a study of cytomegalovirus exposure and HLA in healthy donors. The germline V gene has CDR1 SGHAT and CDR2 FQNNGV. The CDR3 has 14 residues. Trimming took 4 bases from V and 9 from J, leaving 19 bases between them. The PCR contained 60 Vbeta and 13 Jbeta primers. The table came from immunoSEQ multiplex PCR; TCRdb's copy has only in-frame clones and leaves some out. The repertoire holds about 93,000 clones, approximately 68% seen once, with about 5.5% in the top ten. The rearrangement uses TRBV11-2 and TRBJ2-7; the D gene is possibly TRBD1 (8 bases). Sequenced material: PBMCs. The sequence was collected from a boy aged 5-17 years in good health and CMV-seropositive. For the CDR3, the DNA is TGTGCCAGCAGCTCCGGGGGGACAGGACGGATGCAGTACTTC. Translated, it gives CASSSGGTGRMQYF.